This TCR beta chain was captured in a study of T cells after posttransplantation cyclophosphamide. This clone has a count of ten or more. Here immunoSEQ multiplex PCR was the method, and the copy in TCRdb shows in-frame clones only, minus some. This sample comprises around 24,000 clones, none seen once only. The CDR3 contains 13 residues. The J segment lost 3 bases and the V segment lost 7 bases, leaving 4 bases of the junction unmatched. The germline gives CDR1 SNHLY, CDR2 FYNNEI. A marrow graft followed busulfan-fludarabine conditioning, with cyclophosphamide on days +3 and +4. The rearrangement joins TRBV2 to TRBJ2-7; 9 bases are a match to TRBD1. The source of this sequence is a male patient in his late teens or twenties who received an allogeneic stem cell transplant from a related donor, was CMV-positive, and had no GVHD. Some T cells may be provided by the graft donor. Material: PBMCs, obtained after allogeneic stem cell transplant with posttransplant cyclophosphamide. This CDR3 reads CASMDRGLYEQYF. The DNA of the CDR3 is TGTGCCAGCATGGACAGGGGTCTCTACGAGCAGTACTTC.